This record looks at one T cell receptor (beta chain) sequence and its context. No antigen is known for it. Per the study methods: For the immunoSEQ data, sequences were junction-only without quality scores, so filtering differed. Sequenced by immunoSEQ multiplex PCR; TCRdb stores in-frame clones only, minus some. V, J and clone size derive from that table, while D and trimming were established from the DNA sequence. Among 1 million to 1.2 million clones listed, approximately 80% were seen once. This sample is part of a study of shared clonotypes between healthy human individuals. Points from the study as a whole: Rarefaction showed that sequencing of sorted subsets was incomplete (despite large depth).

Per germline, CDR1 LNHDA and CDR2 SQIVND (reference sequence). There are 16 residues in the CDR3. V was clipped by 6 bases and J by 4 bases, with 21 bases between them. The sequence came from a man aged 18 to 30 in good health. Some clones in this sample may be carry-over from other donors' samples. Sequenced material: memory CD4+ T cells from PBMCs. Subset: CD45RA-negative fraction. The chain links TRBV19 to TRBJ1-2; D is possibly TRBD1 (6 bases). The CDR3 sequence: CASRKQGEWDGYGYTF. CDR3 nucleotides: TGTGCCAGTAGGAAACAGGGAGAGTGGGATGGCTATGGCTACACCTTC.